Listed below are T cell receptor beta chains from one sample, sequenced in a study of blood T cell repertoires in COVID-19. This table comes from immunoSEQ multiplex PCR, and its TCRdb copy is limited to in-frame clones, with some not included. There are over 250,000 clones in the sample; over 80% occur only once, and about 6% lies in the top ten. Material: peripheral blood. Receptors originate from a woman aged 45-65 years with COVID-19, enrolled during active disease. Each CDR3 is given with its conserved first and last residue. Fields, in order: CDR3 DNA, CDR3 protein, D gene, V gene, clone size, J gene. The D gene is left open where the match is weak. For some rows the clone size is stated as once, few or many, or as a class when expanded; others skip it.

TGTGCCAGCAGTTCCGGGGGGCACGGCGGAAAACTGTTTTTT CASSSGGHGGKLFF NA TRBV27 NA TRBJ1-4
TGTGCCAGCAGTCGACGGACAGGGATCTATGGCTACACCTTC CASSRRTGIYGYTF TRBD1 TRBV5-8 NA TRBJ1-2
TGTGCCAGCAGCACTGGGACTAGCGGGAGAGCTCTTTTC CASSTGTSGRALF TRBD2 TRBV7-2 NA TRBJ2-7
TGTGCCAGCAGCTTATCTTCTCAGATCACAGATACGCAGTATTTT CASSLSSQITDTQYF NA TRBV7-3 NA TRBJ2-3
TGTGCCAGCAGCGCCCCCTCGACTGGACTCTACGAGCAGTACTTC CASSAPSTGLYEQYF NA TRBV7-9 NA TRBJ2-7
TGTGCCAGCAGCCTGCGGGGGACGTCGAACACCGGGGAGCTGTTTTTT CASSLRGTSNTGELFF TRBD2 TRBV4-2 NA TRBJ2-2
TGTGCCACCAGTGCTAGGGACAGTAACTACAATGAGCAGTTCTTC CATSARDSNYNEQFF TRBD1 TRBV24-1 NA TRBJ2-1
TGCGCCAGCAGCCAAGATCCAGGGGGGCTGCTCGGCTACACCTTC CASSQDPGGLLGYTF TRBD1 TRBV4-1 NA TRBJ1-2
TGTGCCAGCCAGGTAGCGAATTACAATGAGCAGTTCTTC CASQVANYNEQFF NA TRBV2 NA TRBJ2-1
TGTGCCAGCAGCTACGCGGGCCCTCCAGGGGCCACTGAAGCTTTCTTT CASSYAGPPGATEAFF NA TRBV3-1/TRBV3-2 NA TRBJ1-1
TGTGCCAGCAGTTACCCGACACTGGAGAACACTGAAGCTTTCTTT CASSYPTLENTEAFF NA TRBV6-6 NA TRBJ1-1
TGTGCTAGTGGTTTGGGCACAACCCCCCGGGTGGCTGAAGCTTTCTTT CASGLGTTPRVAEAFF NA TRBV12-5 NA TRBJ1-1
TGCGCCAGCAGCCCCGGGACAGGGTATTCCTACGAGCAGTACTTC CASSPGTGYSYEQYF TRBD1 TRBV5-1 NA TRBJ2-7
TGTGCCAGTAGTACGACTTCGTCCTACAATGAGCAGTTCTTC CASSTTSSYNEQFF NA TRBV19 NA TRBJ2-1
TGTGCCAGCAGTGAGGGGGAGGCCCCGAGAGATACGCAGTATTTT CASSEGEAPRDTQYF NA TRBV2 few TRBJ2-3
TGTGCCACCAGCAGGGGGGCTAATCGTAATCAGCCCCAGCATTTT CATSRGANRNQPQHF NA TRBV15 NA TRBJ1-5
TGTGCCAGCAGCCCGTGGACTAGCGGGAGTCAATCGCCGGCCTACAATGAGCAGTTCTTC CASSPWTSGSQSPAYNEQFF TRBD2 TRBV11-3 NA TRBJ2-1